This T cell receptor (beta chain) appears in the sequencing data of a study of T cell responses to AZD1222 COVID-19 vaccine. Profiled with immunoSEQ multiplex PCR; TCRdb holds only in-frame clones, not every one. The repertoire holds about 150,000 clones, approximately 90% seen once, with around 3% in the top ten. This CDR3 contains 13 residues. Germline CDR1 SGHNT, CDR2 YYREEE (reference sequence). V lost 0 bases and J lost 7, with 7 bases in between. The TCR comes from an adult in good health. The gene calls are TRBV5-4 and TRBJ1-4; D is undetermined. The source was peripheral blood, collected on day 0 of AZD1222 vaccination. Here the CDR3 DNA reads TGTGCCAGCAGCTTGGCAGGAGCTGAAAAACTGTTTTTT. It translates to CASSLAGAEKLFF.